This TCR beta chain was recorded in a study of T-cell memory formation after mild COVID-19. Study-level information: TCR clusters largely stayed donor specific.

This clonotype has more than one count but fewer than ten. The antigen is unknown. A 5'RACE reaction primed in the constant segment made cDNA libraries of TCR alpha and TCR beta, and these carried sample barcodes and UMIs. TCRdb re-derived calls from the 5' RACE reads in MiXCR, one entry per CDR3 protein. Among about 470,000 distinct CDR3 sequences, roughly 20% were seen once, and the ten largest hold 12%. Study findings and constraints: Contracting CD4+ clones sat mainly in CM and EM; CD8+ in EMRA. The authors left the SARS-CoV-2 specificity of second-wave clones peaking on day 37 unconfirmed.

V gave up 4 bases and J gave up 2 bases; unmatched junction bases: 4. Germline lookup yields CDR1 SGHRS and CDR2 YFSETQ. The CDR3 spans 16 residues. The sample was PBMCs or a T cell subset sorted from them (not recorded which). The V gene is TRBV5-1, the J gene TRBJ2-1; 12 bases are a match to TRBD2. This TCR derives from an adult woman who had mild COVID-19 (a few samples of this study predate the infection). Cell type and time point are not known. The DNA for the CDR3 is TGCGCCAGCAGCATAGGACTAGCGGGGACCTACAATGAGCAGTTCTTC. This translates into CASSIGLAGTYNEQFF.